Reported below is one TCR beta chain. Its antigen is unidentified. Researchers ran the PCR with 60 Vbeta and 13 Jbeta primers. Method: immunoSEQ multiplex PCR; TCRdb's copy keeps in-frame clones and lacks some. The sample has about 190,000 clones, about four fifths seen once. This record comes from a study of cytomegalovirus exposure and HLA in healthy donors. Points from the study as a whole: Fewer N-insertions than the roughly 700-donor mean were reportedly shown by an Asian-associated ancestry cluster in a later analysis. Rates of TCR association differed by HLA locus in a later analysis, with DRB1 highest and HLA-C lowest. It was assumed in the presence/absence analyses that sequencing depth was roughly uniform across donors. The study found most TCR sequences rare, yet found some public TCRs in many donors.

The germline CDR1 and CDR2 sequences are SNHLY and FYNNEI. CDR3 length equals 17 residues. Trimming removed 5 bases from V and 3 bases from J; junction bases left unmatched: 12. J is TRBJ2-2 and V is TRBV2; the match to TRBD1 covers 7 bases. Sequencing was carried out using PBMCs. This clonotype was obtained from a man aged 18-30 years in good health and CMV-seronegative. The CDR3 region has the DNA TGTGCCAGCAGTCCCGATAACACAGGGGCTCACACCGGGGAGCTGTTTTTT. Encoded protein: CASSPDNTGAHTGELFF.